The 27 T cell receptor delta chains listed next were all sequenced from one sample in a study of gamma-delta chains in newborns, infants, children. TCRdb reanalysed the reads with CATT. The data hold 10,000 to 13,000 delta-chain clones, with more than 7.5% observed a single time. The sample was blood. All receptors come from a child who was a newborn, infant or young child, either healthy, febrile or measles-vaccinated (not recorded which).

DNA of the CDR3: TGTGCCTGTGACACCGTTGAGAGACTGGGGGAACCCCACGAGGACACCGATAAACTCATCTTT. This gives the protein CACDTVERLGEPHEDTDKLIF. This sequence joins TRDV2 and TRDJ1; 9 bases are a match to TRDD3. Unmatched junction bases numbered 19, after V lost 0 bases and J lost 0 bases. The CDR3 is made up of 21 amino acids. CDR1 is GEAIGNYY and CDR2 is EKD in the germline V gene.

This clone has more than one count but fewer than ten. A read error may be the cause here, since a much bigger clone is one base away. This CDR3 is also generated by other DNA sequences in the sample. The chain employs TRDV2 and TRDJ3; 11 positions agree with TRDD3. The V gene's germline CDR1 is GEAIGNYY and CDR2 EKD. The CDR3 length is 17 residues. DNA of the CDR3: TGCGCCTGTGACACTGGGGGATACTCCTGGGACACCCGACAGATGTTTTTC. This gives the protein CACDTGGYSWDTRQMFF.

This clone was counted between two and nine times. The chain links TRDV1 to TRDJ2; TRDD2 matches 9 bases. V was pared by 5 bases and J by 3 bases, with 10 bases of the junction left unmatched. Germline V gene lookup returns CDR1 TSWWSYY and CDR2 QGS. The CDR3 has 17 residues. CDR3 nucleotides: TGTGCTCTTGGGCCGCCCCTTCCTACTATCGTGACAGCACAACTCTTCTTT. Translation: CALGPPLPTIVTAQLFF.

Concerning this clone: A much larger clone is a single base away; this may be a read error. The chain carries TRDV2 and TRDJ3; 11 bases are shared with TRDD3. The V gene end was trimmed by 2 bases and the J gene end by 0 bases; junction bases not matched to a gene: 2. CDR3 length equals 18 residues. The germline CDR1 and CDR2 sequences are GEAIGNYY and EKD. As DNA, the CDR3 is TGTGCCTGTGACAGACTGGGGGATAGCTCCTGGGACACCCGACAGATGTTTTTC. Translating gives CACDRLGDSSWDTRQMFF.

CDR3 nucleotide sequence: TGTGCTCTTGGGACTAACTTGGGGGATACTCCGTCTAAACTCATCTTT. Its translation is CALGTNLGDTPSKLIF. The chain carries TRDV1 and TRDJ1, with TRDD3 matching 10 bases. J gave up 7 bases and V 5 bases, and 13 bases lay outside the gene matches. Germline values: CDR1 TSWWSYY, CDR2 QGS. CDR3 size: 16 residues.

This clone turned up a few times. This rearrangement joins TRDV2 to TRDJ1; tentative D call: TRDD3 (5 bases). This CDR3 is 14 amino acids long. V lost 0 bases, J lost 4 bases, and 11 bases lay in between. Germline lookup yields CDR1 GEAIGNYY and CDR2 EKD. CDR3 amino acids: CACDTLGRHDKLIF. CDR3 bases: TGTGCCTGTGACACCTTGGGGAGACACGATAAACTCATCTTT.

CDR3 protein: CAFGTFPLTVLGINVGKLIF. The CDR3 coding sequence is TGTGCCTTTGGAACCTTCCCCCTTACGGTACTGGGGATAAACGTGGGAAAACTCATCTTT. The V call is TRDV3, the J call TRDJ1; perhaps TRDD3 as D (7 bases). V was cut by 2 bases and J by 8 bases, with 39 bases left in between. Germline V CDR1 and CDR2: TVYSNPD, GDNSRS (reference sequence). CDR3 length: 20 residues.

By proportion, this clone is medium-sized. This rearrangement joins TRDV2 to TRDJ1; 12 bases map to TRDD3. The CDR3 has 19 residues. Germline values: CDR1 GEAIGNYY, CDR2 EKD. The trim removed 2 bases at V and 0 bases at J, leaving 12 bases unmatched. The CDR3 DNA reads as TGTGCCTGTGACAGCCTTCGGGTACTGGGGGATACCGACACCGATAAACTCATCTTT. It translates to CACDSLRVLGDTDTDKLIF.

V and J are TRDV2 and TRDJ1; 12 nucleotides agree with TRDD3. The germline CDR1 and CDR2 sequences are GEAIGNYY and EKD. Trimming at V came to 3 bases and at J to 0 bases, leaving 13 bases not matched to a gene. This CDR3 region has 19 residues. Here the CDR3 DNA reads TGTGCCTGTGACCGGATTCCTACGCTGGGGGATACGTACACCGATAAACTCATCTTT. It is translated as CACDRIPTLGDTYTDKLIF.

DNA of the CDR3: TGTGCCTGTGACACCGTTGGTGGGGGATGCTCCCCGTACACCGATAAACTCATCTTT. Translated: CACDTVGGGCSPYTDKLIF. The V gene is TRDV2, the J gene TRDJ1; 8 nucleotides match TRDD3. The V segment lost 0 bases and the J segment 0 bases; nucleotides outside the gene matches: 14. Germline CDR1 reads GEAIGNYY; CDR2 reads EKD. This CDR3 spans 19 amino acids.

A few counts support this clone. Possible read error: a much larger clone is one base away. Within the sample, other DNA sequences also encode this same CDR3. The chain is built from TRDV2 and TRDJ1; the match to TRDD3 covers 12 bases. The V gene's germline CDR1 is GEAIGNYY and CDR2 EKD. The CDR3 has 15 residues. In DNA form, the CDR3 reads TGTGCCTGCGACACTCTGGGGGATACGAGGCATAAACTCATCTTT. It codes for CACDTLGDTRHKLIF.

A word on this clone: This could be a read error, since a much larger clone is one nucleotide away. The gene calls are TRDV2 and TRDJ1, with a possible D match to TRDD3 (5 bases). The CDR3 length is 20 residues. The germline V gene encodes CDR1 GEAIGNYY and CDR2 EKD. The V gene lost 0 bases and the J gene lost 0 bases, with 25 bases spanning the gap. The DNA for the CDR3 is TGTGCCTGTGACACCGTGATGGGGAATACGAGGCTAACGTACACCGATAAACTCATCTTT. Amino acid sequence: CACDTVMGNTRLTYTDKLIF.

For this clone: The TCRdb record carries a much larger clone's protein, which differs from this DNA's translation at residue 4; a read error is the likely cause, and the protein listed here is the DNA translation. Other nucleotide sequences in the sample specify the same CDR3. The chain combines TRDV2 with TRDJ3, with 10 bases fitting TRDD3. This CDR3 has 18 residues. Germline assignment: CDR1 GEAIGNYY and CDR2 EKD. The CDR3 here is CACGTGGYASWDTRQMFF. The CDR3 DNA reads TGTGCCTGTGGCACCGGGGGATACGCCTCCTGGGACACCCGACAGATGTTTTTC.

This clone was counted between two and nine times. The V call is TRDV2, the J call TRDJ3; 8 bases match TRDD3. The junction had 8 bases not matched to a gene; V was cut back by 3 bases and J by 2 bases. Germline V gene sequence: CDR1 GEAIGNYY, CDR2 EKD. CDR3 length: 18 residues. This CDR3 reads CACDSVLGATWDTRQMFF. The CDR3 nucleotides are TGTGCCTGTGACTCCGTACTGGGGGCCACCTGGGACACCCGACAGATGTTTTTC.

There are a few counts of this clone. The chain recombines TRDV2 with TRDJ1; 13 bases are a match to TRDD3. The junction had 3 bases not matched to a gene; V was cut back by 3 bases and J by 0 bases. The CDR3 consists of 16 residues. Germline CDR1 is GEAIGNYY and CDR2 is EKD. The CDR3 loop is CACDLLGDTDTDKLIF. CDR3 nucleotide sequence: TGTGCCTGTGACCTACTGGGGGATACGGACACCGATAAACTCATCTTT.

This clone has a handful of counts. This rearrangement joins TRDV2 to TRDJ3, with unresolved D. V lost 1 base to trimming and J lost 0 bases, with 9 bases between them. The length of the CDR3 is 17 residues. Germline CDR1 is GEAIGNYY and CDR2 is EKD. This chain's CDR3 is CACDTVDRSWDTRQMFF. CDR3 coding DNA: TGTGCCTGTGACACAGTTGACCGCTCCTGGGACACCCGACAGATGTTTTTC.

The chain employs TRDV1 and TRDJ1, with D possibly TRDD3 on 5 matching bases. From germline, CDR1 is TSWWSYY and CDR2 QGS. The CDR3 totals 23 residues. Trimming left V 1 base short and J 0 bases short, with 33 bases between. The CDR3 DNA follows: TGTGCTCTTGGGGAACCCTCCCTCCGGGGGGGTGGGTACGGTATACTGTACACCGATAAACTCATCTTT. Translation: CALGEPSLRGGGYGILYTDKLIF.

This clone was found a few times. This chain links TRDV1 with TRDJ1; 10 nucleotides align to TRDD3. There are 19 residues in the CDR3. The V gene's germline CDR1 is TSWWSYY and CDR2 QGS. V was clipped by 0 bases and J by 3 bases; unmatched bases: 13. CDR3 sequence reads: CALGELVHGGYAGPDKLIF. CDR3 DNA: TGTGCTCTTGGGGAACTAGTTCACGGGGGATACGCAGGGCCCGATAAACTCATCTTT.

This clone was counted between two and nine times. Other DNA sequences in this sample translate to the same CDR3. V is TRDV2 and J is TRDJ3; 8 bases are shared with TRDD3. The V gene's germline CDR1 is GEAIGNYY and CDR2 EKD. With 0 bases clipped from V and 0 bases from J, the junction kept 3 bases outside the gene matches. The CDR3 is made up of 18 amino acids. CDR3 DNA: TGTGCCTGTGACACCCTGGGGGAAAGCTCCTGGGACACCCGACAGATGTTTTTC. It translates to CACDTLGESSWDTRQMFF.

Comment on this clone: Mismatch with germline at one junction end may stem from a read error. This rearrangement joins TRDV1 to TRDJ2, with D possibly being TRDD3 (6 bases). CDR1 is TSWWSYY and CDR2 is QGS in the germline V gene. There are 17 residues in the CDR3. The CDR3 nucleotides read TGTGCTCTTGGGGAACTAATCCCGGGGGGGACGACATCACAACTCTTCTTT. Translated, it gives CALGELIPGGTTSQLFF.

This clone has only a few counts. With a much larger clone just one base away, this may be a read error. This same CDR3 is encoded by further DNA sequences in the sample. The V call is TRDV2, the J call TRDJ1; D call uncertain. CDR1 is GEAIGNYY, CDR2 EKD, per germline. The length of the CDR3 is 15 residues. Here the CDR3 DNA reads TGTGCCTGTGACACGATGGGACCATACACCGACAAACTCATCTTT. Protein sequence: CACDTMGPYTDKLIF.

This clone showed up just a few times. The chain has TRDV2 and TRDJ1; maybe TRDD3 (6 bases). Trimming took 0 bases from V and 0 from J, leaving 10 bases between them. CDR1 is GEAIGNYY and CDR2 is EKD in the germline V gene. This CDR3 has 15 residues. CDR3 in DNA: TGTGCCTGTGACACCGTCGGGATAAACACCGATAAACTCATCTTT. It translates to CACDTVGINTDKLIF.

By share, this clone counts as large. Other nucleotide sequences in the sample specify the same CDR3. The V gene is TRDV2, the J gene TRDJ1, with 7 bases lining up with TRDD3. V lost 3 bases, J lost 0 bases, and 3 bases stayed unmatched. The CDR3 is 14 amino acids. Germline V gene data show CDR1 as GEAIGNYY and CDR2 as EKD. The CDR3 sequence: CACDRWGNTDKLIF. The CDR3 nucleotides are TGTGCCTGTGACCGGTGGGGGAACACCGATAAACTCATCTTT.

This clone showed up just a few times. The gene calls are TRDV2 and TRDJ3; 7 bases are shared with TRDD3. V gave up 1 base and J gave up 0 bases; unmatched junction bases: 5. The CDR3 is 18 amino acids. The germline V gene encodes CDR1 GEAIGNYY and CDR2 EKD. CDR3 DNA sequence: TGTGCCTGTGACACGGGGGATGCCCTCTCCTGGGACACCCGACAGATGTTTTTC. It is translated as CACDTGDALSWDTRQMFF.

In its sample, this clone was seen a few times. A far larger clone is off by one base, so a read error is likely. In DNA form, the CDR3 reads TGTGCCTGTGACTGGGGGGGCTCCTGGGACACCCGACAGATGTTTTTC. As protein: CACDWGGSWDTRQMFF. The chain joins TRDV2 to TRDJ3; D might be TRDD3 (6 bases). Trimming removed 3 bases at V and 0 bases at J, with 8 bases between. The CDR3 extends over 16 amino acids. Germline-derived CDR1 and CDR2 are GEAIGNYY and EKD.

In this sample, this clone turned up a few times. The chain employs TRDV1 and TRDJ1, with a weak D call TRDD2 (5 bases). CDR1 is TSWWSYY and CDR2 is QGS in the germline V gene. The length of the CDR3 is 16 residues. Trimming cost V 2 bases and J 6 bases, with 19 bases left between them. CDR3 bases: TGTGCTCTTGGGGAAGCCCCCCCCTCTTCCCTTAATAAACTCATCTTT. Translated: CALGEAPPSSLNKLIF.

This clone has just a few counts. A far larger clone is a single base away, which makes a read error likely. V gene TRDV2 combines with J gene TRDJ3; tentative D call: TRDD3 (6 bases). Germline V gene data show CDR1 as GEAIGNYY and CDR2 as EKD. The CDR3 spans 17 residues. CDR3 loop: CACVTVLGSWDTRQMFF. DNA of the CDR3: TGTGCCTGTGTCACCGTACTGGGCTCCTGGGACACCCGACAGATGTTTTTC.